This T cell receptor beta chain stems from a study of early T cells in non-severe SARS-CoV-2 infection. Study-wide context: Sequenced bulk RNA came from whole blood that was unsorted, and chains were unpaired.

Study observations and caveats: Anti-spike CD8 responses were favored in VDJdb matching, and private and CD4 specificities were missed.

This clonotype occurred many times. Its antigen is as yet unknown. There are 15 residues in the CDR3. J gave up 6 bases and V 6 bases, and 10 bases lay outside the gene matches. Unique molecular identifiers were attached to individual cDNA molecules. Each CDR3 protein is one row after TCRdb ran MiXCR on the 5' RACE reads. The table shows some 80,000 distinct CDR3 sequences, with about 13% occurring only once. Sequenced material: whole blood. The clonotype was recovered from an adult who was a healthcare worker with PCR-confirmed SARS-CoV-2 infection or an uninfected control (not recorded which). The chain employs TRBV12-3 or TRBV12-4 and TRBJ2-1; 8 bases map to TRBD1. The chain's CDR3 is CASRVTGGSSNEQFF. In DNA form, the CDR3 reads TGTGCCAGCAGGGTCACAGGGGGATCAAGCAATGAGCAGTTCTTC.